This T cell receptor beta chain was found in a study of identical twins. Findings and caveats of the study: Researchers caution that invariant MAIT and iNKT cells could partly confound zero-insertion analyses. The models gave estimates that fell short of the out-of-frame TCR alpha sharing seen in monozygotic twins.

TCRdb analysed the 5' RACE reads with MiXCR anew, one entry per CDR3 protein. The sample has about 530,000 distinct CDR3 sequences, approximately 20% seen once. In its sample, this clonotype was seen many times. Its antigen remains unknown. The length of the CDR3 is 14 residues. Trimming took off 5 bases at V and 4 bases at J, with 12 bases between the two ends. These records were also assigned to another study, of yellow fever vaccine responses in identical twins.

The rearrangement uses TRBV12-3 or TRBV12-4 and TRBJ2-1; D may match TRBD1 or TRBD2 (5 bases each). Sequenced material: CD4+ T cells sorted from blood. The TCR comes from a woman aged 18-35 years in good health. For the CDR3, the DNA is TGTGCCAGCAGTCTGGGGGAATTGTACAATGAGCAGTTCTTC. This sequence encodes CASSLGELYNEQFF.